Below, 32 T cell receptor beta chains from the same sample are listed, as sequenced in a study of response to subunit inactivated influenza vaccine. In TCRdb, the RT-PCR reads were re-called with MiXCR into one record per CDR3 protein. The table lists 250,000 to 350,000 distinct CDR3 sequences, approximately 20% of them singletons. The sample consisted of PBMCs from blood, taken approximately 22 months after vaccination. These receptors were collected from a man aged 45-69 years who received an inactivated influenza vaccine.

This clonotype was detected ten times or more. The rearrangement uses TRBV7-9 and TRBJ1-5, with unresolved D. The CDR3 is made up of 16 amino acids. V lost 0 bases, J lost 7 bases, and 16 bases lay in between. Germline CDR1 is SEHNR and CDR2 is FQNEAQ (reference sequence). The CDR3 loop reads CASSLAIATGDQPQHF. The DNA of the CDR3 is TGTGCCAGCAGCTTAGCGATAGCCACGGGAGACCAGCCCCAGCATTTT.

The gene calls are TRBV6-1 and TRBJ1-5, with D maybe TRBD1 (5 bases). CDR3 length: 15 amino acids. Trimming pared 2 bases from V and 3 bases from J, leaving 11 bases between. Germline V gene data show CDR1 as MNHNS and CDR2 as SASEGT. The CDR3 spells CASSEQGGINQPQHF. CDR3 nucleotides: TGTGCCAGCAGTGAACAGGGTGGGATCAATCAGCCCCAGCATTTT.

The chain recombines TRBV9 with TRBJ2-3, with TRBD2 identical over 9 bases. Germline CDR1 SGDLS, CDR2 YYNGEE. V dropped 0 bases and J dropped 1; count of bases not matched to a gene: 6. The CDR3 runs 17 residues. CDR3 protein: CASSVAGSSGGTDTQYF. CDR3 bases: TGTGCCAGCAGCGTAGCAGGGTCTAGCGGGGGCACAGATACGCAGTATTTT.

The rearrangement joins TRBV14 to TRBJ2-3; D might be TRBD2 (6 bases). Between the trimmed V and J ends, which lost 1 base and 4 bases, there was a span of 18 bases. Germline V gene lookup returns CDR1 SGHDN and CDR2 FVKESK. There are 17 residues in the CDR3. Written as DNA, the CDR3 is TGTGCCAGCAGCCAAGGGTGGCGTGGTCTAGCGTCAGATACGCAGTATTTT. This encodes CASSQGWRGLASDTQYF. Together with reference TRBV14 and TRBJ2-3, the CDR3 gives the full variable domain: EAGVTQFPSHSVIEKGQTVTLRCDPISGHDNLYWYRRVMGKEIKFLLHFVKESKQDESGMPNNRFLAERTGGTYSTLKVQPAELEDSGVYFCASSQGWRGLASDTQYFGPGTRLTVL.

The sample holds a few counts of this clonotype. This chain joins TRBV11-2 and TRBJ2-5, with D perhaps TRBD2 (5 bases). Germline V gene lookup returns CDR1 SGHAT and CDR2 FQNNGV. Trimming took 0 bases from V and 9 from J, leaving 8 bases between them. The CDR3 has 12 residues. The CDR3 reads CASSLDRGSQYF. CDR3 DNA sequence: TGTGCCAGCAGCTTAGATAGAGGGTCCCAGTACTTC.

This clonotype showed up just a few times. CDR3 in DNA: TGCGCCAGCAGCCTAGACAGCTTTAGCAATCAGCCCCAGCATTTT. Residues: CASSLDSFSNQPQHF. The J gene is TRBJ1-5, the V gene TRBV5-1; D possibly corresponds to TRBD1 (5 bases). Deletions cut 4 bases from V and 0 bases from J, with 11 bases between. This CDR3 region has 15 residues. The germline V gene encodes CDR1 SGHRS and CDR2 YFSETQ.

This chain joins TRBV7-2 and TRBJ2-7, with D uncertain. CDR3 length: 11 residues. Germline V gene sequence: CDR1 SGHTA, CDR2 FQGNSA. Trimming stripped 1 base from V and 8 bases from J, with 6 bases between. The CDR3 DNA follows: TGTGCCAGCAGCTTAGAGTCCCAGCAGTACTTC. Translation gives CASSLESQQYF. The variable domain in full, completed from reference TRBV7-2 and TRBJ2-7, reads GAGVSQSPSNKVTEKGKDVELRCDPISGHTALYWYRQSLGQGLEFLIYFQGNSAPDKSGLPSDRFSAERTGGSVSTLTIQRTQQEDSAVYLCASSLESQQYFGPGTRLTVT.

This clonotype showed up many times. The genes are TRBV12-3 or TRBV12-4 and TRBJ1-4, with D perhaps TRBD1 (6 bases). The length of the CDR3 is 19 residues. Trimming removed 1 base at V and 8 bases at J, with 26 bases between. The DNA for the CDR3 is TGTGCCAGCAGTTTAGTCCGGGGCAGGGGCAGGTTACGGAACGAAAAACTGTTTTTT. Protein product: CASSLVRGRGRLRNEKLFF.

This clonotype was seen once. The J gene is TRBJ2-1, the V gene TRBV24-1, with a possible D match to TRBD2 (7 bases). V lost 3 bases to trimming and J lost 4 bases, with 12 bases between them. From germline, CDR1 is KGHDR and CDR2 SFDVKD. This CDR3 is built from 15 residues. For the CDR3, the DNA is TGTGCCACCAGTGATCGGGGGGCAACTTACAATGAGCAGTTCTTC. Translating gives CATSDRGATYNEQFF.

The V and J genes are TRBV14 and TRBJ1-5; D not resolved. The CDR3 has 9 residues. Germline values: CDR1 SGHDN, CDR2 FVKESK. The germline V and J ends were trimmed by 11 bases and 5 bases, with 4 bases remaining between them. CDR3 protein: CARHQPQHF. CDR3 nucleotides: TGTGCCCGGCATCAGCCCCAGCATTTT.

The sample holds a few counts of this clonotype. The chain joins TRBV5-4 to TRBJ2-5, with D perhaps being TRBD1 or TRBD2 (5 bases each). Looked up from germline, CDR1 is SGHNT and CDR2 is YYREEE (reference sequence). V lost 1 base and J 7 bases, leaving 17 bases between the germline ends. This CDR3 contains 15 residues. CDR3 coding DNA: TGTGCCAGCAGCTTGTCGGGACCTCAAGGTGGGACCCAGTACTTC. Protein product: CASSLSGPQGGTQYF.

The chain recombines TRBV14 with TRBJ1-2; unclear D gene. The V gene lost 3 bases and the J gene lost 7 bases, with 9 bases spanning the gap. The CDR3 covers 12 residues. CDR1 is SGHDN, CDR2 FVKESK, per germline. The CDR3 DNA is TGTGCCAGCAGCCAGCCCAAGGGTGGCTACACCTTC. This codes for CASSQPKGGYTF.

This sequence joins TRBV2 and TRBJ2-1, with 10 positions matching TRBD2. V lost 7 bases, J lost 2 bases, and 5 bases stayed unmatched. The CDR3 is 15 residues long. CDR1 and CDR2 (germline): SNHLY, FYNNEI. CDR3 loop: CASMASGSPYNEQFF. The DNA of the CDR3 is TGTGCCAGCATGGCTAGCGGGAGCCCCTACAATGAGCAGTTCTTC.

This clonotype came up a few times. CDR3 coding DNA: TGCAGTGCTAGAGGGGGAACCTACGAGCAGTACTTC. As protein: CSARGGTYEQYF. The V gene is TRBV20-1, the J gene TRBJ2-7, with unresolved D. Germline loops: CDR1 DFQATT, CDR2 SNEGSKA (reference sequence). The length of the CDR3 is 12 residues. Trimming stripped 1 base from V and 2 bases from J, with 6 bases between.

This clonotype was found many times. The V gene is TRBV10-2, the J gene TRBJ1-3; 8 positions agree with TRBD1. The V gene's germline CDR1 is WSHSY and CDR2 SAAADI. J was trimmed by 0 bases and V by 7 bases; bases with no gene match: 8. The CDR3 runs 16 residues. CDR3 in amino acids: CASMARGLPSGNTIYF. The CDR3 bases are TGCGCCAGCATGGCCAGGGGGCTCCCCTCTGGAAACACCATATATTTT.

The J gene is TRBJ2-1, the V gene TRBV7-8, with D perhaps matching TRBD2 (6 bases). Germline CDR1 and CDR2: SGHVS and FQNEAQ. V lost 5 bases and J 7 bases, leaving 21 bases between the germline ends. This CDR3 is built from 16 residues. CDR3 in amino acids: CASSAGLGGGMNEQFF. The CDR3 coding sequence is TGTGCCAGCAGCGCCGGGCTGGGGGGAGGCATGAATGAGCAGTTCTTC.

This clonotype was detected only a few times. The J gene is TRBJ2-7, the V gene TRBV4-1, with D perhaps TRBD1 (6 bases). Trimming cost V 0 bases and J 4 bases, with 10 bases left between them. Germline CDR1 MGHRA, CDR2 YSYEKL. The CDR3 is made up of 14 amino acids. The DNA for the CDR3 is TGCGCCAGCAGCCAAGAATACAGGGAGTACGAGCAGTACTTC. It translates to CASSQEYREYEQYF.

The chain is built from TRBV28 and TRBJ2-7; no clear D. Trimming took off 8 bases at V and 4 bases at J, with 15 bases between the two ends. The CDR3 extends over 13 amino acids. Germline lookup yields CDR1 MDHEN and CDR2 SYDVKM. CDR3: CASEKPNSYEQYF. CDR3 coding DNA: TGTGCCAGCGAAAAGCCGAATTCGTACGAGCAGTACTTC.

V is TRBV9 and J is TRBJ1-3; 12 bases align to TRBD1. This CDR3 is 17 amino acids long. The V segment lost 4 bases and the J segment 7 bases; nucleotides outside the gene matches: 12. CDR1 is SGDLS, CDR2 YYNGEE, per germline. For the CDR3, the DNA is TGTGCCAGCAGCTCCCTAACCGGGACAGGGGGCTGGAACACCATATATTTT. Encoded protein: CASSSLTGTGGWNTIYF.

This clonotype has a handful of counts. The chain has TRBV29-1 and TRBJ2-1; 9 bases are shared with TRBD2. There are 13 residues in the CDR3. V lost 2 bases and J lost 6; bases outside the gene matches: 2. Per the germline V gene, CDR1 is SQVTM and CDR2 is ANQGSEA. CDR3 sequence reads: CSVEPAGGNEQFF. CDR3 coding DNA: TGCAGCGTTGAACCAGCGGGGGGCAATGAGCAGTTCTTC.

Only a few counts were recorded for this clonotype. The CDR3 DNA sequence: TGTGCCAGCAGTTACAGACAAGAGCAGTTCTTC. Translating gives CASSYRQEQFF. V and J are TRBV6-6 and TRBJ2-1; no firm D call. The CDR3 spans 11 residues. The V gene's germline CDR1 is MNHNY and CDR2 SVGAGI (reference sequence). Trimming left V 2 bases short and J 10 bases short, with 6 bases between.

This clonotype has only a few counts. V usage is TRBV6-2 or TRBV6-3 and J usage is TRBJ1-5; D gene unclear. The germline gives CDR1 MNHEY, CDR2 SVGEGT. V was trimmed by 7 bases and J by 5 bases, leaving 12 bases between them. The CDR3 is made up of 13 amino acids. The CDR3 DNA reads TGTGCCAGCACCCAAAGAAGGCATCAGCCCCAGCATTTT. Translated, it gives CASTQRRHQPQHF.

This clonotype was recorded a few times. The CDR3 DNA follows: TGTGCCAGCAGCTACAGGGATCGCTCCTACAATGAGCAGTTCTTC. Translated: CASSYRDRSYNEQFF. The genes are TRBV5-5 and TRBJ2-1; D is perhaps TRBD1 (6 bases). CDR3 length: 15 amino acids. Deletions cut 3 bases from V and 0 bases from J, with 10 bases between. Looked up from germline, CDR1 is SGHKS and CDR2 is YYEKEE (reference sequence). Full variable domain (outside the CDR3, taken from reference TRBV5-5 and TRBJ2-1): DAGVTQSPTHLIKTRGQQVTLRCSPISGHKSVSWYQQVLGQGPQFIFQYYEKEERGRGNFPDRFSARQFPNYSSELNVNALLLGDSALYLCASSYRDRSYNEQFFGPGTRLTVL.

The chain couples TRBV30 to TRBJ1-2; maybe TRBD1 (5 bases). The germline gives CDR1 GTSNPN, CDR2 SVGIG (reference sequence). CDR3 length: 16 amino acids. Trimming left V 7 bases short and J 0 bases short, with 21 bases between. The CDR3 DNA sequence: TGTGCCTTTCAAGGACCCGGGACGGTTTCTAACTATGGCTACACCTTC. It specifies CAFQGPGTVSNYGYTF.

This clonotype was picked up a small number of times. The chain links TRBV2 to TRBJ1-3; no clear D. V lost 2 bases and J lost 0, with 11 bases in between. CDR3 length equals 16 residues. Germline CDR1 and CDR2: SNHLY and FYNNEI. In nucleotides, the CDR3 is TGTGCCAGCAGTGAACGGAGCCCTGCCTCTGGAAACACCATATATTTT. The encoded protein is CASSERSPASGNTIYF. The variable domain in full, with the rest retrieved from reference TRBV2 and TRBJ1-3, is EPEVTQTPSHQVTQMGQEVILRCVPISNHLYFYWYRQILGQKVEFLVSFYNNEISEKSEIFDDQFSVERPDGSNFTLKIRSTKLEDSAMYFCASSERSPASGNTIYFGEGSWLTVV.

This clonotype has a count of ten or more. The chain links TRBV5-4 to TRBJ1-6; 7 bases are a match to TRBD1. The germline V gene has CDR1 SGHNT and CDR2 YYREEE (reference sequence). V trimming: 4 bases; J trimming: 10 bases; junction bases outside the gene matches: 8. This CDR3 spans 14 amino acids. The CDR3 DNA is TGTGCCAGCAGCCATTGGGACAGTCTATCACCCCTCCACTTT. Translated: CASSHWDSLSPLHF.

Note on this clonotype: A junction end diverges from the germline sequence, so it may reflect a read error. The chain employs TRBV29-1 and TRBJ1-3; D not certain. The CDR3 totals 13 residues. Germline V gene sequence: CDR1 SQVTM, CDR2 ANQGSEA. The CDR3 sequence: CSVDGEAGNIIYF. CDR3 bases: TGCAGCGTTGATGGGGAAGCTGGAAACATCATATATTTT.

This clonotype has more than one count but fewer than ten. This chain connects TRBV5-1 to TRBJ2-1; D is uncertain. The CDR3 runs 12 residues. Germline CDR1 and CDR2: SGHRS and YFSETQ. The ends were cut back, 1 base at V and 12 bases at J, with 11 bases in the middle. In nucleotides, the CDR3 is TGCGCCAGCAGCTTGAAAGCCAGTCGGCAGTTCTTC. Its protein is CASSLKASRQFF. Variable domain in full (rest from reference TRBV5-1 and TRBJ2-1): KAGVTQTPRYLIKTRGQQVTLSCSPISGHRSVSWYQQTPGQGLQFLFEYFSETQRNKGNFPGRFSGRQFSNSRSEMNVSTLELGDSALYLCASSLKASRQFFGPGTRLTVL.

V usage is TRBV11-2 and J usage is TRBJ1-2, with no clear D. V was trimmed by 3 bases and J by 5 bases, leaving 10 bases between them. This CDR3 contains 13 residues. Germline assignment: CDR1 SGHAT and CDR2 FQNNGV. CDR3 nucleotides: TGTGCCAGCAGCTTTCGGACCGCATATGGCTACACCTTC. This gives the protein CASSFRTAYGYTF.

The chain combines TRBV25-1 with TRBJ2-7; TRBD1 aligns across 9 bases. CDR3 length equals 16 residues. Losses at the gene ends were 5 bases for V and 2 bases for J; bases not matched to a gene: 10. From germline, CDR1 is MGHDK and CDR2 SYGVNS. The CDR3 here is CASSSSPGQGTYEQYF. The CDR3 DNA follows: TGTGCCAGCAGTTCCTCCCCGGGACAGGGAACCTACGAGCAGTACTTC.

The DNA for the CDR3 is TGTGCCAGCAGCCAAGTCGCGGACATGACTCAAAAGACCCAGTACTTC. This translates into CASSQVADMTQKTQYF. V is TRBV3-1 and J is TRBJ2-5, with D possibly TRBD1 on 5 matching bases. CDR1 and CDR2 from the germline V gene are LGHDT and YNNKEL (reference sequence). The CDR3 contains 16 residues. V dropped 1 base and J dropped 6 bases, with 18 bases sitting between them.

In its sample, this clonotype was seen a few times. The chain employs TRBV6-2 or TRBV6-3 and TRBJ2-5, with D perhaps being TRBD1 or TRBD2 (6 bases each). The germline V gene encodes CDR1 MNHEY and CDR2 SVGEGT. The CDR3 runs to 20 residues. The V and J ends lost 8 bases and 2 bases respectively, with 33 bases between them. CDR3 DNA: TGTGCCAGCTCATTAGCGGTAGGTGCCGATCGACAGGAGCAACAAGAGACCCAGTACTTC. Amino acids: CASSLAVGADRQEQQETQYF.